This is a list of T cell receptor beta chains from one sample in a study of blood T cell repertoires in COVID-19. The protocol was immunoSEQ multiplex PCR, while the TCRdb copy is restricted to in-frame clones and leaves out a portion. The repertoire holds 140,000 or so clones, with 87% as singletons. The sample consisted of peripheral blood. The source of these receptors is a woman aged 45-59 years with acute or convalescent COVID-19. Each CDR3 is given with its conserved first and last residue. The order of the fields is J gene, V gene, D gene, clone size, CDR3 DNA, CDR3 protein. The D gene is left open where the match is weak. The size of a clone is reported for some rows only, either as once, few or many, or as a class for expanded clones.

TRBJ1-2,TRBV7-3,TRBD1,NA,TGTGCCAGCAGCCCAGGGACAGGGGTTGGCTACACCTTC,CASSPGTGVGYTF
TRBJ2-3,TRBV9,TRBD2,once,TGTGCCAGCAGCCCCCGGGACTATCCAGATACGCAGTATTTT,CASSPRDYPDTQYF
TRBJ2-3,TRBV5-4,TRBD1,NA,TGTGCCAGCAGCCGGGACAGGGTAACAGATACGCAGTATTTT,CASSRDRVTDTQYF
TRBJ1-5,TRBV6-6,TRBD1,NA,TGTGCCAGCAGTGGACAGGGTCAGAATCAGCCCCAGCATTTT,CASSGQGQNQPQHF
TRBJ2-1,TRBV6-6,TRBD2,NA,TGTGCCAGCATTGACGGGACTAGCAATGAGCAGTTCTTC,CASIDGTSNEQFF
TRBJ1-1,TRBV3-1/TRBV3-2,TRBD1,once,TGTGCCAGCACGATGGGACAGGGTAGTACTGAAGCTTTCTTT,CASTMGQGSTEAFF
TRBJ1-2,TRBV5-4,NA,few,TGTGCCAGCAGCCTTGACGGGGGAGGGGGTGGCTACACCTTC,CASSLDGGGGGYTF
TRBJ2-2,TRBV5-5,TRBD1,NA,TGTGCCAGCAGCTTGTTGACAGGGGCCGGGGAGCTGTTTTTT,CASSLLTGAGELFF
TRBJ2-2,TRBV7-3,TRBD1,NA,TGTGCCAGCAGGTTCGGACAGGGTATCGGGGAGCTGTTTTTT,CASRFGQGIGELFF
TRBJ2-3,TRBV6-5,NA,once,TGTGCCAGCAGTTATATGGGGGGGCCGGGAGATACGCAGTATTTT,CASSYMGGPGDTQYF
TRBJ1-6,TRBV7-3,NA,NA,TGTGCCAGCAGCCCAAATGCAGGAACTTCACCCCTCCACTTT,CASSPNAGTSPLHF
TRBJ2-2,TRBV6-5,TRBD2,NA,TGTGCCAGCAGACGGGGGACTAGCGGGACCGGGGAGCTGTTTTTT,CASRRGTSGTGELFF
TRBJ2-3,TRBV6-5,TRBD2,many,TGTGCCAGCAGTTCTCCTAGCGGGCTAAGCACAGATACGCAGTATTTT,CASSSPSGLSTDTQYF
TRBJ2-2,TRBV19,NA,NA,TGTGCCAGTAGGAGGGGGACCCCCGGGGAGCTGTTTTTT,CASRRGTPGELFF
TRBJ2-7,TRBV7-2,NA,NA,TGTGCCAGCAGCTTACAGGGGAGGACAGGCGTCCCTTCTTCCTACGAGCAGTACTTC,CASSLQGRTGVPSSYEQYF
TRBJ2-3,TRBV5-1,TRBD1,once,TGCGCCAGCAGCCTTGACAGGGGTTGGGATACGCAGTATTTT,CASSLDRGWDTQYF
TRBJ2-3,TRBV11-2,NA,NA,TGTGCCAGCAGCATCAGTACACAAGGCACAGATACGCAGTATTTT,CASSISTQGTDTQYF